This is a list of T cell receptor beta chains from one sample in a study of control samples from healthy donors and cancer patients. The data were produced by immunoSEQ multiplex PCR, yet TCRdb's version contains in-frame clones alone and is incomplete. Among about 61,000 clones listed, about 90% were seen once. Sequencing was carried out using PBMCs. These receptors originate from a man in his 60s with colorectal cancer. CDR3s include the opening cysteine and the closing phenylalanine or tryptophan. Each record gives: D gene, clone size, J gene, V gene, CDR3 DNA, CDR3 protein. D genes are given only for firm matches. Clone size is not always given. Where it is, it says once, few, many or a class for expanded clones.

.	.	TRBJ2-4	TRBV20-1	TGCAGTGCTTCTCAGGGGGGGATTCAGTACTTC	CSASQGGIQYF
.	.	TRBJ1-2	TRBV20-1	TGCAGTGCTAGTGTCGGGGGCCTCAACTATGGCTACACCTTC	CSASVGGLNYGYTF
.	.	TRBJ1-4	TRBV2	TGTGCCAGCAGACTGGACGGGTACGAAAAACTGTTTTTT	CASRLDGYEKLFF
.	.	TRBJ2-2	TRBV19	TGTGCCAGTAGTAGGTTATCTCAGCCCTCAATCACCGGGGAGCTGTTTTTT	CASSRLSQPSITGELFF
TRBD1	.	TRBJ1-2	TRBV19	TGTGCCAGTAGTAGGCGGCAGGGGGTTTCATATGGCTACACCTTC	CASSRRQGVSYGYTF
.	.	TRBJ1-5	TRBV7-2	TGTGCCAGCAGCGAAGAAGGTGGGTTTGGGCCCCAGCATTTT	CASSEEGGFGPQHF
.	once	TRBJ1-6	TRBV2	TGTGCCAGCAGTTCCGCGAGGGGTAATTCACCCCTCCACTTT	CASSSARGNSPLHF
.	.	TRBJ2-1	TRBV2	TGTGCCAGCAGGCCCCAAGGGGGGAATGAGCAGTTCTTC	CASRPQGGNEQFF
.	.	TRBJ2-7	TRBV30	TGTGCCTGGAGGACAGGGGAGGGCTCATATCGGTATCGGATATACGAGCAGTACTTC	CAWRTGEGSYRYRIYEQYF
.	.	TRBJ1-1	TRBV9	TGTGCCAGCAGCGTAGACGGTAGTTCGAACACTGAAGCTTTCTTT	CASSVDGSSNTEAFF
.	.	TRBJ1-1	TRBV6-5	TGTGCCAGCAGACTCGAACTGAACACTGAAGCTTTCTTT	CASRLELNTEAFF
.	.	TRBJ2-2	TRBV25-1	TGTGCCAGCAGTGAAACACGGACAGCTACGACAAACACCGGGGAGCTGTTTTTT	CASSETRTATTNTGELFF
TRBD1	.	TRBJ2-1	TRBV19	TGTGCCAGTAGTATACAACCAGGGGGCGCCTACAATGAGCAGTTCTTC	CASSIQPGGAYNEQFF
.	.	TRBJ2-6	TRBV29-1	TGCAGCGTTGCGGAGGTGAACTCTGGGGCCAACGTCCTGACTTTC	CSVAEVNSGANVLTF